Below, 21 T cell receptor beta chains from the same sample are listed, as sequenced in a study of cytomegalovirus exposure and HLA in healthy donors. 60 Vbeta and 13 Jbeta primers were used in PCR. The data were produced by immunoSEQ multiplex PCR, yet TCRdb's version contains in-frame clones alone and is incomplete. Of 150,000 to 200,000 clones in the sample, 75% to 90% are singletons; the top ten hold about 2%. The specimen sequenced was PBMCs. The receptors shown here come from a woman between 18 and 29 years old in good health and CMV-seronegative.

The chain combines TRBV27 with TRBJ1-5; TRBD1 agrees at 7 bases. There are 15 residues in the CDR3. Germline-derived CDR1 and CDR2 are MNHEY and SMNVEV (reference sequence). The V and J ends lost 4 bases and 0 bases, in that order; junction bases with no gene match: 3. The CDR3 DNA reads TGTGCCAGCAGTTCTGGGACAGCTAGCAATCAGCCCCAGCATTTT. Translating it yields CASSSGTASNQPQHF.

CDR3 loop: CASSADRVRDSEKLFF. Here the CDR3 DNA reads TGTGCCAGCAGCGCGGACAGGGTCCGGGATTCTGAAAAACTGTTTTTT. This chain connects TRBV4-2 to TRBJ1-4; 8 bases line up with TRBD1. From germline, CDR1 is LGHNA and CDR2 YNFKEQ. The V segment lost 5 bases and the J segment 7 bases; nucleotides outside the gene matches: 12. This CDR3 region has 16 residues.

The rearrangement links TRBV21-1 to TRBJ2-3; the table calls TRBD2, which could not be checked here. TRBV21-1 is a known pseudogene. The CDR3 loop spans 19 amino acids. The CDR3 coding sequence is TGTGCCAGCAGCAAAGAGCAGGGCGCGGGGAAAAGGGCAGTAGATACGCAGTATTTT. This encodes CASSKEQGAGKRAVDTQYF.

The V and J genes are TRBV28 and TRBJ1-3, with D maybe TRBD1 (5 bases). Deletions cut 7 bases from V and 7 bases from J, with 11 bases between. The CDR3 is 12 amino acids. CDR1 and CDR2 from the germline V gene are MDHEN and SYDVKM. This CDR3 reads CASNIRGNTIYF. Written as DNA, the CDR3 is TGTGCCAGCAACATTCGGGGGAACACCATATATTTT.

J is TRBJ2-7 and V is TRBV23-1; D possibly corresponds to TRBD2 (5 bases). TRBV23-1 is flagged as an ORF with uncertain function. The CDR3 loop spans 16 amino acids. V was cut by 0 bases and J by 0 bases, with 12 bases left in between. CDR3 amino acids: CASSQSNRGSSYEQYF. The DNA for the CDR3 is TGCGCCAGCAGTCAATCCAACCGGGGTTCCTCCTACGAGCAGTACTTC.

The genes are TRBV28 and TRBJ1-2, with 10 bases lining up with TRBD1. Germline V gene lookup returns CDR1 MDHEN and CDR2 SYDVKM. The CDR3 is 13 amino acids. Unmatched junction bases numbered 2, after V lost 6 bases and J lost 4 bases. CDR3 loop: CASRGTGVYGYTF. The CDR3 region has the DNA TGTGCCAGCAGGGGGACAGGGGTCTATGGCTACACCTTC.

The chain couples TRBV10-3 to TRBJ2-2; 10 nucleotides align to TRBD2. V lost 10 bases to trimming and J lost 6 bases; unmatched junction nucleotides: 5. Looked up from germline, CDR1 is ENHRY and CDR2 is SYGVKD. This CDR3 spans 13 amino acids. The CDR3 reads CATRAGGAGELFF. CDR3 sequence (DNA): TGTGCCACCCGAGCGGGAGGGGCCGGGGAGCTGTTTTTT.

This clone was seen a few times. V usage is TRBV4-1 and J usage is TRBJ2-2; D may be TRBD1 (6 bases). V was pared by 2 bases and J by 5 bases, with 9 bases between. This CDR3 spans 14 amino acids. Germline lookup yields CDR1 MGHRA and CDR2 YSYEKL. CDR3 nucleotides: TGCGCCAGCAGCCAACACAGGGAAACCGGGGAGCTGTTTTTT. This gives the protein CASSQHRETGELFF.

The J gene is TRBJ2-5, the V gene TRBV5-4; no clear D. In germline, CDR1 is SGHNT, CDR2 YYREEE (reference sequence). The germline V and J ends were trimmed by 0 bases and 1 base, with 7 bases remaining between them. This CDR3 spans 14 amino acids. The CDR3, as DNA: TGTGCCAGCAGCTTGGTAAACAGCCAAGAGACCCAGTACTTC. It is translated as CASSLVNSQETQYF.

The chain carries TRBV15 and TRBJ2-7; TRBD2 aligns across 7 bases. Germline lookup yields CDR1 LNHNV and CDR2 YYDKDF (reference sequence). The CDR3 contains 14 residues. V lost 5 bases, J lost 2 bases, and 6 bases stayed unmatched. This chain's CDR3 is CATSDAREAYEQYF. CDR3 in DNA: TGTGCCACCAGCGATGCCCGGGAGGCCTACGAGCAGTACTTC.

The chain combines TRBV4-1 with TRBJ2-5; TRBD1 matches 9 bases. V was pared by 4 bases and J by 4 bases, with 1 base of the junction left unmatched. Per germline, CDR1 MGHRA and CDR2 YSYEKL. The CDR3 length is 13 residues. CDR3 DNA: TGCGCCAGCAGCCGGGACAGGGCAGAGACCCAGTACTTC. This translates into CASSRDRAETQYF.

Regarding this clone: The sample contains more than one DNA sequence encoding this CDR3. The chain uses TRBV28 and TRBJ1-1; D is unresolved. V lost 1 base to trimming and J lost 1 base, with 10 bases between them. The CDR3 is 15 amino acids. Germline lookup yields CDR1 MDHEN and CDR2 SYDVKM. The CDR3 reads CASSLSTSGNTEAFF. The DNA of the CDR3 is TGTGCCAGCAGTTTATCGACAAGCGGGAACACTGAAGCTTTCTTT. Drawing the rest from reference TRBV28 and TRBJ1-1, the complete variable domain is DVKVTQSSRYLVKRTGEKVFLECVQDMDHENMFWYRQDPGLGLRLIYFSYDVKMKEKGDIPEGYSVSREKKERFSLILESASTNQTSMYLCASSLSTSGNTEAFFGQGTRLTVV.

This clone was observed a handful of times. V gene TRBV5-4 combines with J gene TRBJ2-2, with TRBD2 as a possible D gene (6 bases). Germline CDR1 is SGHNT and CDR2 is YYREEE (reference sequence). This CDR3 region has 16 residues. V lost 3 bases and J lost 4, with 16 bases in between. CDR3 sequence: CASSSAGSGPTGELFF. DNA of the CDR3: TGTGCCAGCAGCTCCGCCGGGAGTGGACCCACCGGGGAGCTGTTTTTT.

This clone was counted only a few times. The rearrangement uses TRBV6-1 and TRBJ1-4; D may be TRBD1 (5 bases). The CDR3 extends over 15 amino acids. Trimming pared 6 bases from V and 5 bases from J, leaving 16 bases between. Per germline, CDR1 MNHNS and CDR2 SASEGT. CDR3 amino acids: CASSPRGEMNEKLFF. CDR3 DNA sequence: TGTGCCAGCAGCCCCCGGGGGGAAATGAATGAAAAACTGTTTTTT.

The genes are TRBV5-8 and TRBJ2-3; TRBD1 agrees at 8 bases. V shed 3 bases, J shed 7 bases, and the junction held 10 bases outside the gene matches. Germline V gives CDR1 SGHTS, CDR2 YDEGEE. The CDR3 contains 15 residues. The CDR3, as DNA: TGTGCCAGCAGCTCCTATTCCGGGACAGGCTATACGCAGTATTTT. It translates to CASSSYSGTGYTQYF.

In this sample, this clone turned up once. The CDR3 reads CASSPRVLLNSGANVLTF. DNA of the CDR3: TGTGCCAGCAGCCCCCGGGTCCTCTTAAACTCTGGGGCCAACGTCCTGACTTTC. The chain links TRBV7-8 to TRBJ2-6; no clear D. V lost 5 bases and J lost 0, with 17 bases in between. CDR1 is SGHVS and CDR2 is FQNEAQ in the germline V gene. The CDR3 extends over 18 amino acids.

The V gene is TRBV6-5, the J gene TRBJ1-2; a weak D match, TRBD1 (5 bases). Germline values: CDR1 MNHEY, CDR2 SVGAGI. The CDR3 loop spans 13 amino acids. V gave up 6 bases and J gave up 8 bases, with 16 bases separating them. DNA of the CDR3: TGTGCCAGCAGGGCAGGGCTTAACTGGGGCTACACCTTC. Protein: CASRAGLNWGYTF.

The genes are TRBV7-9 and TRBJ1-5; tentatively, D is TRBD1 (5 bases). Trimming left V 5 bases short and J 2 bases short, with 16 bases between. The CDR3 extends over 16 amino acids. Germline V gene lookup returns CDR1 SEHNR and CDR2 FQNEAQ (reference sequence). The CDR3: CASSPLARGGNQPQHF. The DNA for the CDR3 is TGTGCCAGCAGCCCGCTGGCTCGGGGGGGCAATCAGCCCCAGCATTTT.

The genes are TRBV6-1 and TRBJ2-7, with D tentatively TRBD2 (5 bases). CDR1 and CDR2 from the germline V gene are MNHNS and SASEGT. The CDR3 has 15 residues. Trimming removed 1 base from V and 2 bases from J, with 12 bases in between. The CDR3 region has the DNA TGTGCCAGCAGTGAAGAAAGCGGTGCGGCCTACGAGCAGTACTTC. Translation: CASSEESGAAYEQYF.

Only one count was recorded for this clone. The J gene is TRBJ2-7, the V gene TRBV13, with D possibly being TRBD2 (5 bases). CDR3 length: 15 residues. Germline CDR1 is PRHDT and CDR2 is FYEKMQ (reference sequence). Trimming removed 5 bases from V and 3 bases from J, with 17 bases in between. The CDR3 is CASSGEPLGDYEQYF. DNA of the CDR3: TGTGCCAGCAGCGGGGAACCGTTGGGAGACTACGAGCAGTACTTC.

This sequence joins TRBV5-6 and TRBJ1-1; no definite D call. Per germline, CDR1 SGHDT and CDR2 YYEEEE. This CDR3 contains 12 residues. The ends were cut back, 7 bases at V and 0 bases at J, with 7 bases in the middle. In DNA form, the CDR3 reads TGTGCCAGCCTCTACCTGAACACTGAAGCTTTCTTT. It specifies CASLYLNTEAFF.